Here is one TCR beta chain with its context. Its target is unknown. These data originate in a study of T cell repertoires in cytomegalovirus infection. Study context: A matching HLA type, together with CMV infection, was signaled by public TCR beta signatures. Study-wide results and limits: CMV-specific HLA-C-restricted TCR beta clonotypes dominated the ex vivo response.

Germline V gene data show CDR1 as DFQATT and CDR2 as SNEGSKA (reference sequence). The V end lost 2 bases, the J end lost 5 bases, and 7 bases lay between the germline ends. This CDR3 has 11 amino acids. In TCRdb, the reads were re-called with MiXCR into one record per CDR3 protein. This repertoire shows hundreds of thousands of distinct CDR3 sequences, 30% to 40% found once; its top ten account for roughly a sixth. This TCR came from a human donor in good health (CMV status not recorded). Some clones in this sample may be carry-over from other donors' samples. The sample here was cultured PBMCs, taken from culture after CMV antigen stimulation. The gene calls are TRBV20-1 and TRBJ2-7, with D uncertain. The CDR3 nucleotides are TGCAGTGCTAGACGAACTGACGAGCAGTACTTC. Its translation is CSARRTDEQYF.